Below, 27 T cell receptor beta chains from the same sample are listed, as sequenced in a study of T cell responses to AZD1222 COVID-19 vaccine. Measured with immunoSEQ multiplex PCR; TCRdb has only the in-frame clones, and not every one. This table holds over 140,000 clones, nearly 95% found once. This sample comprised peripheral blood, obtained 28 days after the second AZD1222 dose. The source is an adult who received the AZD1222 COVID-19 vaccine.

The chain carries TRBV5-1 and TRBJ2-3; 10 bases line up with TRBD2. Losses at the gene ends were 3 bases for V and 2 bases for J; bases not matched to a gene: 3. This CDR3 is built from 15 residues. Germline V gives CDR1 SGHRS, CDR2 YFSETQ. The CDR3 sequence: CASSYGTSDTDTQYF. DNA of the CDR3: TGCGCCAGCAGCTACGGGACTAGCGACACAGATACGCAGTATTTT. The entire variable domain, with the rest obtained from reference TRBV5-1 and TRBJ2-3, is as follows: KAGVTQTPRYLIKTRGQQVTLSCSPISGHRSVSWYQQTPGQGLQFLFEYFSETQRNKGNFPGRFSGRQFSNSRSEMNVSTLELGDSALYLCASSYGTSDTDTQYFGPGTRLTVL.

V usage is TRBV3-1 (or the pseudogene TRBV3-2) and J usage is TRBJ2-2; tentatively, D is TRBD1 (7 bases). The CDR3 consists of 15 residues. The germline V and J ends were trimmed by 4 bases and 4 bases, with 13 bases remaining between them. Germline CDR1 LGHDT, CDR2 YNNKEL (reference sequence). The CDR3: CASSPGGRGTGELFF. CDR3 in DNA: TGTGCCAGCAGCCCAGGGGGGAGAGGCACCGGGGAGCTGTTTTTT.

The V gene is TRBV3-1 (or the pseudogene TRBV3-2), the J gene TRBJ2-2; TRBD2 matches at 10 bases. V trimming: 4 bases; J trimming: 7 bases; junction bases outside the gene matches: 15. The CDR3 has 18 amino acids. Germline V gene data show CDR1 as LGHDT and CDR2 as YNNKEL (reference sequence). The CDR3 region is CASSPRRAGGPISGELFF. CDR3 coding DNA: TGTGCCAGCAGCCCCCGCAGAGCGGGAGGGCCAATTAGCGGGGAGCTGTTTTTT.

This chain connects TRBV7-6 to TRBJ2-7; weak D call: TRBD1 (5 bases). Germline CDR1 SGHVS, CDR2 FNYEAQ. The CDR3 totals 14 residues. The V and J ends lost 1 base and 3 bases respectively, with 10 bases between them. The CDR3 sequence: CASSLEPGLYEQYF. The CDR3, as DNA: TGTGCCAGCAGCTTAGAACCAGGGCTCTACGAGCAGTACTTC.

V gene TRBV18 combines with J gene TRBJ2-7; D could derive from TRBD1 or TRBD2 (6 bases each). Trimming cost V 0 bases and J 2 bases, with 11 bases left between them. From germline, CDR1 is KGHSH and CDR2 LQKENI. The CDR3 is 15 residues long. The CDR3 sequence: CASSPPGAGTYEQYF. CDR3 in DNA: TGTGCCAGCTCACCACCGGGGGCGGGAACCTACGAGCAGTACTTC.

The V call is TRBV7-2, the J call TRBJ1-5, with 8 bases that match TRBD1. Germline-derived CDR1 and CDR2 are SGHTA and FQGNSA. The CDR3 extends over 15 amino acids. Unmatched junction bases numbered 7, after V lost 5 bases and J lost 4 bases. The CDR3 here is CASSPGTGLNQPQHF. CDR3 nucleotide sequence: TGTGCCAGCAGCCCCGGGACAGGACTAAATCAGCCCCAGCATTTT. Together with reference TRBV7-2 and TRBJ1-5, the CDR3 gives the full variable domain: GAGVSQSPSNKVTEKGKDVELRCDPISGHTALYWYRQSLGQGLEFLIYFQGNSAPDKSGLPSDRFSAERTGGSVSTLTIQRTQQEDSAVYLCASSPGTGLNQPQHFGDGTRLSIL.

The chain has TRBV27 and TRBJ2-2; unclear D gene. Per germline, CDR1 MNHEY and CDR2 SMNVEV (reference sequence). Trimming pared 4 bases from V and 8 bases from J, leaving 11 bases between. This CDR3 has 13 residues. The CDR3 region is CASSSPFRGELFF. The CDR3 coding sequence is TGTGCCAGCAGTTCACCGTTTAGGGGGGAGCTGTTTTTT.

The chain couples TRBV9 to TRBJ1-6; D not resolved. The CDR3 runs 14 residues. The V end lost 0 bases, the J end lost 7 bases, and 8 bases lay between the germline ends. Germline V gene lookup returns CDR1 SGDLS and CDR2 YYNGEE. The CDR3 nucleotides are TGTGCCAGCAGCGTAGTCGAGGACAATTCACCCCTCCACTTT. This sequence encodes CASSVVEDNSPLHF.

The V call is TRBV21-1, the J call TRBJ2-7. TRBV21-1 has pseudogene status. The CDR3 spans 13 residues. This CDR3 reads CASSKSAGVEQYF. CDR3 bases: TGTGCCAGCAGCAAGAGCGCAGGAGTGGAGCAGTACTTC.

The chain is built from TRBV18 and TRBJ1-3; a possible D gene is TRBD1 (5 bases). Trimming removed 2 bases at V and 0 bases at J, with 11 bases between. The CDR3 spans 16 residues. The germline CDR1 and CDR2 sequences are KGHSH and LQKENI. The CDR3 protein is CASSPTGTNSGNTIYF. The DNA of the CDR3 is TGTGCCAGCTCACCAACAGGAACTAACTCTGGAAACACCATATATTTT. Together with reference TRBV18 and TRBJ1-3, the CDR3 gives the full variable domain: NAGVMQNPRHLVRRRGQEARLRCSPMKGHSHVYWYRQLPEEGLKFMVYLQKENIIDESGMPKERFSAEFPKEGPSILRIQQVVRGDSAAYFCASSPTGTNSGNTIYFGEGSWLTVV.

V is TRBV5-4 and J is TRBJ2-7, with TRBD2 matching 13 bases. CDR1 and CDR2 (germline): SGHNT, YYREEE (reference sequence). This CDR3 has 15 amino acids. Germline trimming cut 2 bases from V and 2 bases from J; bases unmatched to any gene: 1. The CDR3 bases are TGTGCCAGCAGCTTCGGACTAGCGGGGGCCTACGAGCAGTACTTC. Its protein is CASSFGLAGAYEQYF.

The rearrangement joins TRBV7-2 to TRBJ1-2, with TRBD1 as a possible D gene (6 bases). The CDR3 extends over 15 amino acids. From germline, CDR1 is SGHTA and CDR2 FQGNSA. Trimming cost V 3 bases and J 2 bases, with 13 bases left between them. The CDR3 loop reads CASSLGHLVNYGYTF. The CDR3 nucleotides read TGTGCCAGCAGCTTGGGACACCTGGTGAACTATGGCTACACCTTC.

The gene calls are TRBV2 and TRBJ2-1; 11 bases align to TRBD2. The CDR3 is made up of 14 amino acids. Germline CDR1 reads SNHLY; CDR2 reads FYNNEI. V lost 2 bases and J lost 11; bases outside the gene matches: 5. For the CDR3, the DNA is TGTGCCAGCAGTGAAATAGCGGGAGGGGGTAAGCAGTTCTTC. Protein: CASSEIAGGGKQFF.

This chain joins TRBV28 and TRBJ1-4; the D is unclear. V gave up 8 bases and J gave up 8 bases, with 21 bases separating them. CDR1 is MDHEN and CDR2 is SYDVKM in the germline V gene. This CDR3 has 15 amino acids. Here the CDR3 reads CASRPVTGAVEKLFF. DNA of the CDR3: TGTGCCAGCCGTCCGGTGACGGGCGCCGTGGAAAAACTGTTTTTT. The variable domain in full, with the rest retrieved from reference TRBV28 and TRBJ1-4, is DVKVTQSSRYLVKRTGEKVFLECVQDMDHENMFWYRQDPGLGLRLIYFSYDVKMKEKGDIPEGYSVSREKKERFSLILESASTNQTSMYLCASRPVTGAVEKLFFGSGTQLSVL.

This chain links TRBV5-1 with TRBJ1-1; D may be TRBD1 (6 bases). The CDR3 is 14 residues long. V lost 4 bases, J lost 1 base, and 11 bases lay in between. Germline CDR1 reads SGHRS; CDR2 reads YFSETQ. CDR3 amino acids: CASSVDSENTEAFF. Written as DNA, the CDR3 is TGCGCCAGCAGCGTGGACAGTGAGAACACTGAAGCTTTCTTT.

The CDR3 DNA sequence: TGTGCCAGCAGCGTTCGGGGGTCGAACACTGAAGCTTTCTTT. It codes for CASSVRGSNTEAFF. The V call is TRBV9, the J call TRBJ1-1; D possibly corresponds to TRBD1 (5 bases). CDR3 length: 14 residues. The germline V gene encodes CDR1 SGDLS and CDR2 YYNGEE. The V and J ends lost 2 bases and 1 base respectively, with 9 bases between them. Based on the CDR3 plus reference TRBV9 and TRBJ1-1, the full variable domain is DSGVTQTPKHLITATGQRVTLRCSPRSGDLSVYWYQQSLDQGLQFLIQYYNGEERAKGNILERFSAQQFPDLHSELNLSSLELGDSALYFCASSVRGSNTEAFFGQGTRLTVV.

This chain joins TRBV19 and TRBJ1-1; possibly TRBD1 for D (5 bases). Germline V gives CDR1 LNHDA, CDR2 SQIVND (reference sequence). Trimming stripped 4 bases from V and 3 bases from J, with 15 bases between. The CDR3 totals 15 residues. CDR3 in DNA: TGTGCCAGTAGTACAGACCAGGGAATTGACACTGAAGCTTTCTTT. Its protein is CASSTDQGIDTEAFF.

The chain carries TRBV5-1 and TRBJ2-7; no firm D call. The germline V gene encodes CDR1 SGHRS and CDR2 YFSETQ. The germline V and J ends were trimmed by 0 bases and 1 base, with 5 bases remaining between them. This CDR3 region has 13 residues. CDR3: CASSLGNSYEQYF. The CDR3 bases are TGCGCCAGCAGCTTGGGCAATTCCTACGAGCAGTACTTC.

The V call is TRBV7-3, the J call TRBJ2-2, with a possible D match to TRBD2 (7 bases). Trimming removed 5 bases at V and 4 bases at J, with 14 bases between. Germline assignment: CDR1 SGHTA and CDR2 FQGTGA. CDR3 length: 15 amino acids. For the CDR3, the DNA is TGTGCCAGCAGCCCGCGGAGGGGGGGCACCGGGGAGCTGTTTTTT. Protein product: CASSPRRGGTGELFF.

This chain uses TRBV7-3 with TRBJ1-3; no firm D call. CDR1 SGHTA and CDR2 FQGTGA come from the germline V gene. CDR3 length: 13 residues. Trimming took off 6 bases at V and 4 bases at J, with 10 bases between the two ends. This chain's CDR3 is CASSQARGNTIYF. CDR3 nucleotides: TGTGCCAGCAGTCAGGCGCGAGGAAACACCATATATTTT. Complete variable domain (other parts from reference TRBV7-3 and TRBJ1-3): GAGVSQTPSNKVTEKGKYVELRCDPISGHTALYWYRQSLGQGPEFLIYFQGTGAADDSGLPNDRFFAVRPEGSVSTLKIQRTERGDSAVYLCASSQARGNTIYFGEGSWLTVV.

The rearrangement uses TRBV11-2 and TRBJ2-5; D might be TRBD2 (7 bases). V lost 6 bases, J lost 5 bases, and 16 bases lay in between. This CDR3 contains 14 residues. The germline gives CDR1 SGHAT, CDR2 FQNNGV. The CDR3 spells CASSSLRGAETQYF. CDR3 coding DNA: TGTGCCAGCAGTTCCCTCCGGGGGGCGGAGACCCAGTACTTC.

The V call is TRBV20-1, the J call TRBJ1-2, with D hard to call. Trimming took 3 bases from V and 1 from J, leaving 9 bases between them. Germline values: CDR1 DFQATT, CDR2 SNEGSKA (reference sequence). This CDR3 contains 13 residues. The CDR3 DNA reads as TGCAGTGCTAGTGCGACTGATAACTATGGCTACACCTTC. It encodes CSASATDNYGYTF.

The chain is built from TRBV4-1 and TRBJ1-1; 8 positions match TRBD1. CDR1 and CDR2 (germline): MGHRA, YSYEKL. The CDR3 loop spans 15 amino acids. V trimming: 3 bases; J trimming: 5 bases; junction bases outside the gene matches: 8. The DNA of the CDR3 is TGCGCCAGCAGCCAGGTATACAGGGGGAGGACTGAAGCTTTCTTT. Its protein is CASSQVYRGRTEAFF.

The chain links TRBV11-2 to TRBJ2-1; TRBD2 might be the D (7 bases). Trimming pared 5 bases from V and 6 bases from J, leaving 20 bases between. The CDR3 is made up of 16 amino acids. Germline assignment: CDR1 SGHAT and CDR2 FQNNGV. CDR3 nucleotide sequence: TGTGCCAGCAGCCCTGGGTGGGGGCGGGAGTCCAATGAGCAGTTCTTC. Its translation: CASSPGWGRESNEQFF.

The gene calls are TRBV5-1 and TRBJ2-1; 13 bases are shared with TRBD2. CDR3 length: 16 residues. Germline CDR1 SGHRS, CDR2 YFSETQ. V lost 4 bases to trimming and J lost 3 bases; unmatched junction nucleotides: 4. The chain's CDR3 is CASSPWTSGSYNEQFF. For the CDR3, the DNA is TGCGCCAGCAGCCCCTGGACTAGCGGGAGCTACAATGAGCAGTTCTTC.

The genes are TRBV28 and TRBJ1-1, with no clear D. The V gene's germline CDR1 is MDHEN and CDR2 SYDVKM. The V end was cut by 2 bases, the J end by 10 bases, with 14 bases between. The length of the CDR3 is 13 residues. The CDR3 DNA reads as TGTGCCAGCAGTTTACCCCCCCCCGCGGGAGCTTTCTTT. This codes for CASSLPPPAGAFF.

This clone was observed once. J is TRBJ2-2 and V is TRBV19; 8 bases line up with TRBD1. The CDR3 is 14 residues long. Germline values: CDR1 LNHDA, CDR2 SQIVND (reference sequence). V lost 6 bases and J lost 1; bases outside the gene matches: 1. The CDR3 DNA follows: TGTGCCAGTAGGACAGGGGTGAACACCGGGGAGCTGTTTTTT. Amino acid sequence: CASRTGVNTGELFF.